Listed below are T cell receptor beta chains from one sample, sequenced in a study of OX40 agonist ivuxolimab in advanced cancers. Data came from immunoSEQ multiplex PCR; TCRdb stores just in-frame clones and leaves some out. The sample has 15,000 to 20,000 clones, nearly 95% seen once. The source was CD4+ or CD8+ T cells sorted from blood, collected in a trial of the OX40 agonist ivuxolimab. These receptors were taken from an adult with an advanced solid tumor such as melanoma, head and neck, liver or kidney cancer. The CDR3 runs from the conserved cysteine through the conserved F or W. The D gene is left open where the match is weak. Clone size appears in some rows only: once, few, many, or a class for an expanded clone.

CDR3aa: CASSLTSGSSYNEQFF
CDR3nt: TGTGCCAGCAGTCTGACTAGCGGGAGCTCCTACAATGAGCAGTTCTTC
len: 16
d_gene: TRBD2
j_gene: TRBJ2-1
v_gene: TRBV27
abundance: NA

CDR3aa: CASSFRVHEQYF
CDR3nt: TGTGCCAGCAGCTTCCGGGTCCACGAGCAGTACTTC
len: 12
d_gene: NA
j_gene: TRBJ2-7
v_gene: TRBV11-2
abundance: NA

CDR3aa: CASSLGSGEQYF
CDR3nt: TGTGCCAGCAGCTTAGGCTCAGGAGAGCAGTACTTC
len: 12
d_gene: NA
j_gene: TRBJ2-7
v_gene: TRBV13
abundance: NA

CDR3aa: CASSFEGGGYTEAFF
CDR3nt: TGTGCCAGCAGCTTTGAGGGGGGCGGGTACACTGAAGCTTTCTTT
len: 15
d_gene: NA
j_gene: TRBJ1-1
v_gene: TRBV5-5
abundance: NA

CDR3aa: CASIQGTGELFF
CDR3nt: TGTGCCAGCATACAGGGCACCGGGGAGCTGTTTTTT
len: 12
d_gene: NA
j_gene: TRBJ2-2
v_gene: TRBV5-4
abundance: NA

CDR3aa: CASSLGTYEQYF
CDR3nt: TGTGCCAGCAGCTTAGGGACGTACGAGCAGTACTTC
len: 12
d_gene: NA
j_gene: TRBJ2-7
v_gene: TRBV11-2
abundance: NA

CDR3aa: CASSLHEGFADTQYF
CDR3nt: TGTGCCAGCAGCTTACATGAGGGGTTTGCAGATACGCAGTATTTT
len: 15
d_gene: NA
j_gene: TRBJ2-3
v_gene: TRBV7-9
abundance: NA

CDR3aa: CASSSPAGRSTGELFF
CDR3nt: TGTGCCAGCAGTTCCCCGGCTGGGCGATCCACCGGGGAGCTGTTTTTT
len: 16
d_gene: NA
j_gene: TRBJ2-2
v_gene: TRBV28
abundance: NA

CDR3aa: CASSLAGLDYGYTF
CDR3nt: TGTGCCAGCAGCTTAGCGGGGCTGGACTATGGCTACACCTTC
len: 14
d_gene: NA
j_gene: TRBJ1-2
v_gene: TRBV13
abundance: NA

CDR3aa: CASRLKLATWGPYEQYF
CDR3nt: TGTGCAAGTCGCTTAAAGCTAGCGACCTGGGGGCCCTACGAGCAGTACTTC
len: 17
d_gene: NA
j_gene: TRBJ2-7
v_gene: TRBV12-2
abundance: NA

CDR3aa: CAWSDSPNLYGYTF
CDR3nt: TGTGCCTGGAGCGACAGCCCAAACCTCTATGGCTACACCTTC
len: 14
d_gene: NA
j_gene: TRBJ1-2
v_gene: TRBV30
abundance: NA

CDR3aa: CASSLGPGGEVPDTQYF
CDR3nt: TGTGCCAGCAGCCTTGGGCCGGGGGGGGAAGTTCCAGATACGCAGTATTTT
len: 17
d_gene: TRBD2
j_gene: TRBJ2-3
v_gene: TRBV11-2
abundance: NA

CDR3aa: CASSQTGANTEAFF
CDR3nt: TGTGCCAGCAGCCAAACAGGGGCGAACACTGAAGCTTTCTTT
len: 14
d_gene: TRBD1
j_gene: TRBJ1-1
v_gene: TRBV5-6
abundance: NA

CDR3aa: CASSYSSVETQYF
CDR3nt: TGTGCCAGCAGTTACTCATCGGTAGAGACCCAGTACTTC
len: 13
d_gene: NA
j_gene: TRBJ2-5
v_gene: TRBV6-5
abundance: once

CDR3aa: CASSGDLANTGELFF
CDR3nt: TGTGCCAGCAGCGGGGACCTGGCGAACACCGGGGAGCTGTTTTTT
len: 15
d_gene: NA
j_gene: TRBJ2-2
v_gene: TRBV11-3
abundance: NA

CDR3aa: CASQSIGAYEQYF
CDR3nt: TGTGCCAGCCAATCCATCGGGGCCTACGAGCAGTACTTC
len: 13
d_gene: NA
j_gene: TRBJ2-7
v_gene: TRBV7-9
abundance: once

CDR3aa: CASSSGQAGEKLFF
CDR3nt: TGTGCCAGCAGCTCCGGACAGGCAGGAGAAAAACTGTTTTTT
len: 14
d_gene: TRBD1
j_gene: TRBJ1-4
v_gene: TRBV7-6
abundance: NA

CDR3aa: CASSLASADGYTF
CDR3nt: TGTGCCAGCAGCTTAGCCTCAGCAGATGGCTACACCTTC
len: 13
d_gene: NA
j_gene: TRBJ1-2
v_gene: TRBV7-9
abundance: NA

CDR3aa: CASSDGEGPKTYEQYF
CDR3nt: TGTGCCAGCAGTGACGGAGAGGGACCTAAAACCTACGAGCAGTACTTC
len: 16
d_gene: NA
j_gene: TRBJ2-7
v_gene: TRBV2
abundance: NA

CDR3aa: CASSPDYKSGEQFF
CDR3nt: TGTGCCAGCTCACCAGACTATAAAAGCGGTGAGCAGTTCTTC
len: 14
d_gene: NA
j_gene: TRBJ2-1
v_gene: TRBV18
abundance: NA

CDR3aa: CASGFFPEGEVDTEAFF
CDR3nt: TGTGCTAGTGGTTTTTTTCCAGAGGGAGAGGTAGACACTGAAGCTTTCTTT
len: 17
d_gene: NA
j_gene: TRBJ1-1
v_gene: TRBV12-5
abundance: NA

CDR3aa: CASSLGVGEQYF
CDR3nt: TGTGCCAGCAGCTTGGGCGTCGGCGAGCAGTACTTC
len: 12
d_gene: NA
j_gene: TRBJ2-7
v_gene: TRBV5-4
abundance: NA

CDR3aa: CASSLGQGDGDEQYF
CDR3nt: TGCGCCAGCAGCTTGGGGCAGGGGGACGGGGACGAGCAGTACTTC
len: 15
d_gene: TRBD1
j_gene: TRBJ2-7
v_gene: TRBV5-1
abundance: NA

CDR3aa: CASSMGSSGNTIYF
CDR3nt: TGTGCCAGTAGTATGGGGAGCTCTGGAAACACCATATATTTT
len: 14
d_gene: NA
j_gene: TRBJ1-3
v_gene: TRBV19
abundance: NA

CDR3aa: CASTYRYSGANVLTF
CDR3nt: TGTGCCAGCACGTATAGATACTCTGGGGCCAACGTCCTGACTTTC
len: 15
d_gene: NA
j_gene: TRBJ2-6
v_gene: TRBV6-1
abundance: NA

CDR3aa: CASSITGTASPTEAFF
CDR3nt: TGTGCCAGTAGTATAACGGGGACCGCAAGCCCCACTGAAGCTTTCTTT
len: 16
d_gene: NA
j_gene: TRBJ1-1
v_gene: TRBV19
abundance: NA

CDR3aa: CATGVGNTEAFF
CDR3nt: TGTGCCACCGGCGTGGGGAACACTGAAGCTTTCTTT
len: 12
d_gene: NA
j_gene: TRBJ1-1
v_gene: TRBV28
abundance: NA

CDR3aa: CASSFTGTGGADTQYF
CDR3nt: TGTGCCAGCAGTTTCACCGGGACAGGGGGCGCAGATACGCAGTATTTT
len: 16
d_gene: TRBD1
j_gene: TRBJ2-3
v_gene: TRBV5-6
abundance: NA

CDR3aa: CASSPQKNTGELFF
CDR3nt: TGCGCCAGCAGCCCGCAGAAGAACACCGGGGAGCTGTTTTTT
len: 14
d_gene: NA
j_gene: TRBJ2-2
v_gene: TRBV4-1
abundance: once

CDR3aa: CASSYSREQYF
CDR3nt: TGTGCCAGCAGTTACTCGAGGGAGCAGTACTTC
len: 11
d_gene: NA
j_gene: TRBJ2-7
v_gene: TRBV6-6
abundance: NA

CDR3aa: CASSQDAFASGNTIYF
CDR3nt: TGTGCCAGCAGCCAAGATGCCTTTGCCTCTGGAAACACCATATATTTT
len: 16
d_gene: NA
j_gene: TRBJ1-3
v_gene: TRBV4-2
abundance: NA

CDR3aa: CASSLGGTGQPQHF
CDR3nt: TGTGCCAGCAGCTTGGGGGGGACGGGTCAGCCCCAGCATTTT
len: 14
d_gene: NA
j_gene: TRBJ1-5
v_gene: TRBV7-9
abundance: NA

CDR3aa: CASSQDLGLTEAFF
CDR3nt: TGCGCCAGCAGCCAAGATTTAGGGCTCACTGAAGCTTTCTTT
len: 14
d_gene: NA
j_gene: TRBJ1-1
v_gene: TRBV4-3
abundance: NA

CDR3aa: CASSQEPSGGNTQYF
CDR3nt: TGCGCCAGCAGCCAAGAGCCTAGCGGGGGCAATACGCAGTATTTT
len: 15
d_gene: TRBD2
j_gene: TRBJ2-3
v_gene: TRBV4-3
abundance: NA

CDR3aa: CSGTGFPGNTIYF
CDR3nt: TGCAGCGGGACAGGTTTTCCCGGAAACACCATATATTTT
len: 13
d_gene: TRBD1
j_gene: TRBJ1-3
v_gene: TRBV29-1
abundance: NA

CDR3aa: CASSHRQAAYEQYF
CDR3nt: TGTGCCAGCAGCCATAGACAGGCTGCCTACGAGCAGTACTTC
len: 14
d_gene: NA
j_gene: TRBJ2-7
v_gene: TRBV7-6
abundance: once

CDR3aa: CASSSQASSYNEQFF
CDR3nt: TGTGCCAGCAGTTCACAGGCTAGCTCCTACAATGAGCAGTTCTTC
len: 15
d_gene: NA
j_gene: TRBJ2-1
v_gene: TRBV28
abundance: few

CDR3aa: CASSLRQPQHF
CDR3nt: TGTGCCAGCAGCTTGCGACAGCCCCAGCATTTT
len: 11
d_gene: NA
j_gene: TRBJ1-5
v_gene: TRBV11-2
abundance: NA